This TCR beta chain appears in the sequencing data of a study of long-term antiretroviral therapy in people with HIV. General study findings and limits: After ART, diversity increased yet remained lower than transplant donor controls. It was not possible to obtain data on ART adherence, viral resistance or therapy changes. The clones with expansion before ART were dominant in the repertoire at all time points.

Of note for this clone: Its target is not known.

Per individual, the PBMC samples numbered at least one pre-ART and at least two post-ART. An immunoSEQ assay, version v3.0, was performed at survey level. Clones were sequenced by immunoSEQ multiplex PCR, and TCRdb holds only the in-frame ones, with some missing. The sample shows 9,500 to 12,000 clones, 85% to 90% of them seen only once. This CDR3 contains 11 residues. V shed 5 bases and J shed 6 bases, with 6 bases lying between them. Germline V gives CDR1 SEHNR, CDR2 FQNEAQ (reference sequence). The source was unsorted PBMCs, collected 0.2 years before starting antiretroviral therapy. This clonotype was sampled from a woman in her forties with HIV. The V and J genes are TRBV7-9 and TRBJ2-3; no firm D call. CDR3 nucleotide sequence: TGTGCCAGCAGCAGACTTGATACGCAGTATTTT. Protein sequence: CASSRLDTQYF.